This T cell receptor beta chain was retrieved from a study of cytomegalovirus exposure and HLA in healthy donors. Overall study results and limits: Accounts indicate the classifier identified cytomegalovirus status with strong specificity and sensitivity. Analysis performed later found 16,000 or so TCR beta sequences associated with HLA alleles at 0.05 false discovery rate.

PCR used 60 Vbeta primers and 13 Jbeta primers. Repertoires were generated with immunoSEQ multiplex PCR, while TCRdb's copy carries only in-frame clones and drops some. Here the sample spans some 120,000 clones, under 85% being singletons. Notes on this clone: Its target is not known.

Germline V gene sequence: CDR1 SGHVS, CDR2 FNYEAQ. Between the trimmed V and J ends, which lost 5 bases and 6 bases, there was a span of 16 bases. The CDR3 spans 14 residues. V and J are TRBV7-6 and TRBJ1-1; TRBD1 is a possible D gene (6 bases). This clonotype originated in a woman between 50 and 59 years old in good health and CMV-seropositive. The sample consisted of PBMCs. The CDR3 region is CASSQTTDRAEAFF. In DNA, the CDR3 is TGTGCCAGCAGCCAAACCACGGACAGAGCTGAAGCTTTCTTT.